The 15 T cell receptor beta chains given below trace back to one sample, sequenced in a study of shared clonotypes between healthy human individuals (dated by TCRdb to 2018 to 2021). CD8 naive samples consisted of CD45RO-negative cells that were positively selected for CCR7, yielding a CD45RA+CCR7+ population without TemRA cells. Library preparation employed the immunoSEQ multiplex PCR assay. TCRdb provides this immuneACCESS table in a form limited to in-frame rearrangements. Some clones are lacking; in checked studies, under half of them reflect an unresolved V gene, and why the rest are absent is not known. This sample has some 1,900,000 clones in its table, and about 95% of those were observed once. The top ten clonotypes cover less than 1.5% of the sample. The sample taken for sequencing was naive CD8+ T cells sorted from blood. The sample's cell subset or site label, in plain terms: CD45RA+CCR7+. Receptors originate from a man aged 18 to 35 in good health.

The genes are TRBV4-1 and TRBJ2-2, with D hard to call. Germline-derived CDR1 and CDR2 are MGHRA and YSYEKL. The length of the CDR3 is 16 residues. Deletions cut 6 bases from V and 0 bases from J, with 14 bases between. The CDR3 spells CASRPDPASNTGELFF. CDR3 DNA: TGCGCCAGCAGACCCGACCCGGCGTCGAACACCGGGGAGCTGTTTTTT.

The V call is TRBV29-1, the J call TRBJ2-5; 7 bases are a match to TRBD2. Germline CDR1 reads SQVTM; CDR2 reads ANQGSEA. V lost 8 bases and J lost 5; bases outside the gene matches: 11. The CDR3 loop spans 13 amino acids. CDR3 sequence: CSFGAGVGETQYF. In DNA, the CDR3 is TGCAGCTTCGGGGCGGGAGTAGGGGAGACCCAGTACTTC.

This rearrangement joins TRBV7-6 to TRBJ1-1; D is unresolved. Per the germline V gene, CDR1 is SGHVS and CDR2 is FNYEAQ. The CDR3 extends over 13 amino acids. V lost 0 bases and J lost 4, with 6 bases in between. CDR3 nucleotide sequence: TGTGCCAGCAGCTTAGCCGGGCCCACTGAAGCTTTCTTT. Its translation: CASSLAGPTEAFF. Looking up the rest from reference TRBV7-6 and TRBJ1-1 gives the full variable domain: GAGVSQSPRYKVTKRGQDVALRCDPISGHVSLYWYRQALGQGPEFLTYFNYEAQQDKSGLPNDRFSAERPEGSISTLTIQRTEQRDSAMYRCASSLAGPTEAFFGQGTRLTVV.

The DNA for the CDR3 is TGTGCCAGCAGTGAAGAAGGGGGAATTCAGCCCCAGCATTTT. This gives the protein CASSEEGGIQPQHF. The chain recombines TRBV6-1 with TRBJ1-5; D possibly corresponds to TRBD1 (6 bases). Per germline, CDR1 MNHNS and CDR2 SASEGT. Trimming removed 1 base at V and 6 bases at J, with 10 bases between. The CDR3 is 14 amino acids.

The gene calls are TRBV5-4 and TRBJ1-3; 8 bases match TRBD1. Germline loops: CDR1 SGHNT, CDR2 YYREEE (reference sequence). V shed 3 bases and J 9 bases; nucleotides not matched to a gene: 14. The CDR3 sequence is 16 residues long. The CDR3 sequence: CASSSLKGQAETTIYF. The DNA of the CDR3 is TGTGCCAGCAGCTCACTAAAGGGACAGGCGGAAACCACCATATATTTT.

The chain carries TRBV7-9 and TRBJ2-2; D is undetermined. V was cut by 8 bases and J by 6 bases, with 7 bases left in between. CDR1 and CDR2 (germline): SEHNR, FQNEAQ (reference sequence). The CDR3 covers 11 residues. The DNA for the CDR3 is TGTGCCAGCTCAGACCCCGGGGAGCTGTTTTTT. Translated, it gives CASSDPGELFF.

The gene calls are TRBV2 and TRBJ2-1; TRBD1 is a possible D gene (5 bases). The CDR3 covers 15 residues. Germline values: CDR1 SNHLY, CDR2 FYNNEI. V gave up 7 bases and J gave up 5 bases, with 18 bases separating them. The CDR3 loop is CASTPGQGLDNEQFF. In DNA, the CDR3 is TGTGCCAGCACCCCAGGGCAGGGATTAGACAATGAGCAGTTCTTC.

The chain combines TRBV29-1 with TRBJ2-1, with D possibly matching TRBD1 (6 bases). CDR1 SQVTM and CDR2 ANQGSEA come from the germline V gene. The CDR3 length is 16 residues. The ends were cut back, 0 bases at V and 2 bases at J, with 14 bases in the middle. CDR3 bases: TGCAGCGTTGAAGATCCTTTTGGGACAACCTACAATGAGCAGTTCTTC. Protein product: CSVEDPFGTTYNEQFF.

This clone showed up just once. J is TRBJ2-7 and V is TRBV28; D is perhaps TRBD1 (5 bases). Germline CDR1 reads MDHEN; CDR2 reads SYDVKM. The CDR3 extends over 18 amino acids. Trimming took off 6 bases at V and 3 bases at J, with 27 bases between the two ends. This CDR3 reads CASSTLGLNQGSGYEQYF. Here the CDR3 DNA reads TGTGCCAGCAGCACCCTCGGCTTGAATCAGGGAAGTGGCTACGAGCAGTACTTC.

The CDR3, as DNA: TGTGCCAGCAGCGTAGTGGTTAGCCTTAGCTCCTACAATGAGCAGTTCTTC. Residues: CASSVVVSLSSYNEQFF. This chain joins TRBV9 and TRBJ2-1; D ambiguous. V was shortened by 0 bases and J by 0 bases, with 13 bases between the two germline ends. Germline values: CDR1 SGDLS, CDR2 YYNGEE. The CDR3 runs to 17 residues.

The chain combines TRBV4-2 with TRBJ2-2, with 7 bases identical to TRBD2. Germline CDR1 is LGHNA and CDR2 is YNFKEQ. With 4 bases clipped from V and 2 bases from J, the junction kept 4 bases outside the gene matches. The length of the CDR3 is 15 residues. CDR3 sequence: CASSPTSLNTGELFF. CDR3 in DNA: TGTGCCAGCAGCCCGACTAGCCTTAACACCGGGGAGCTGTTTTTT.

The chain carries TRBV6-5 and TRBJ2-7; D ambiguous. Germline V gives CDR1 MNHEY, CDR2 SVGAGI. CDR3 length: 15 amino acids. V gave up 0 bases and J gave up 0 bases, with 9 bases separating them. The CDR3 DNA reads TGTGCCAGCAGTTACTCCCCTATTCCCTCCTACGAGCAGTACTTC. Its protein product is CASSYSPIPSYEQYF.

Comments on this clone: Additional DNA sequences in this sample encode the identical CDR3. CDR3 residues: CASSLLQGANEQYF. CDR3 nucleotide sequence: TGTGCCAGCAGTTTATTACAGGGGGCGAACGAGCAGTACTTC. The gene calls are TRBV27 and TRBJ2-7, with TRBD1 matching over 9 bases. Per the germline V gene, CDR1 is MNHEY and CDR2 is SMNVEV (reference sequence). CDR3 size: 14 residues. The V segment lost 1 base and the J segment 5 bases; nucleotides outside the gene matches: 3.

CDR3 in DNA: TGCGCCAGCAGCCAAACCTCCGGGGACTACGAGCAGTACTTC. It encodes CASSQTSGDYEQYF. V and J are TRBV4-1 and TRBJ2-7; D possibly corresponds to TRBD2 (5 bases). V was clipped by 2 bases and J by 3 bases, with 11 bases between them. CDR1 is MGHRA and CDR2 is YSYEKL in the germline V gene. The CDR3 runs to 14 residues.

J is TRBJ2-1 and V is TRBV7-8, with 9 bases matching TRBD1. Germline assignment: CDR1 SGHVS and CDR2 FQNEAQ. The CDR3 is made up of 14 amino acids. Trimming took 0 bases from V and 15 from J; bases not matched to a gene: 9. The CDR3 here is CASSLAGEGQGPFF. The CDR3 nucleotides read TGTGCCAGCAGCTTAGCCGGAGAGGGACAGGGTCCGTTCTTC.